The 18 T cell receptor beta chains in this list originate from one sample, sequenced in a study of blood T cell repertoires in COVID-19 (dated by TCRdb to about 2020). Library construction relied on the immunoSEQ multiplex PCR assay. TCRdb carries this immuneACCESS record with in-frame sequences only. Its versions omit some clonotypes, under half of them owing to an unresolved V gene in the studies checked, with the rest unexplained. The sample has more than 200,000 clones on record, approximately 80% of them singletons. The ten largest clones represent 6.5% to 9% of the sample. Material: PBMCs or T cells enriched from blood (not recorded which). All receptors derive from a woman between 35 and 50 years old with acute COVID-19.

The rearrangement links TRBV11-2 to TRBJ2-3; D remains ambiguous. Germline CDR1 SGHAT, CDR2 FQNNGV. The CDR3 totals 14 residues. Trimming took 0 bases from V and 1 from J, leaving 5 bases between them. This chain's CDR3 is CASSLDLRTDTQYF. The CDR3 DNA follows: TGTGCCAGCAGCTTAGACCTCCGCACAGATACGCAGTATTTT. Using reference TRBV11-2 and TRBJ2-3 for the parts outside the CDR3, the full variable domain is EAGVAQSPRYKIIEKRQSVAFWCNPISGHATLYWYQQILGQGPKLLIQFQNNGVVDDSQLPKDRFSAERLKGVDSTLKIQPAKLEDSAVYLCASSLDLRTDTQYFGPGTRLTVL.

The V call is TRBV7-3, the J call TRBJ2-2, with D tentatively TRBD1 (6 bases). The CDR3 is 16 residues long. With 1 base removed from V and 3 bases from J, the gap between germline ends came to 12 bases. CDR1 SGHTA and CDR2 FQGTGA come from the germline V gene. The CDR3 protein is CASSLNQGPDTGELFF. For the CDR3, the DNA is TGTGCCAGCAGCTTAAATCAGGGGCCAGACACCGGGGAGCTGTTTTTT.

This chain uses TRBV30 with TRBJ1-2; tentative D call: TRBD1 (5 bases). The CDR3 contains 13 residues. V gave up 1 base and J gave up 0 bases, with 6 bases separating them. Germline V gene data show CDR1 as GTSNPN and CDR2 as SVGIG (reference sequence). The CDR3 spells CAWSEGANYGYTF. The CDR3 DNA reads TGTGCCTGGAGTGAAGGGGCTAACTATGGCTACACCTTC.

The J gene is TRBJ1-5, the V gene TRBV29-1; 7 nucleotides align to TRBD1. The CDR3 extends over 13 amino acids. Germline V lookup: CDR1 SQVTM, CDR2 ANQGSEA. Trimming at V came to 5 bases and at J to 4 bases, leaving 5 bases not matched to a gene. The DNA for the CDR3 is TGCAGCGTTTTGACAGGGCTTAATCAGCCCCAGCATTTT. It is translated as CSVLTGLNQPQHF.

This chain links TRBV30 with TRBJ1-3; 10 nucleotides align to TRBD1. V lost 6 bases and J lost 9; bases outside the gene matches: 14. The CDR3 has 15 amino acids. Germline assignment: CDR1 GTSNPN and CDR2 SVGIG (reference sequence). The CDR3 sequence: CACRGQGGRGGTIYF. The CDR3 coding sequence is TGTGCCTGTAGAGGACAGGGGGGACGAGGAGGCACCATATATTTT.

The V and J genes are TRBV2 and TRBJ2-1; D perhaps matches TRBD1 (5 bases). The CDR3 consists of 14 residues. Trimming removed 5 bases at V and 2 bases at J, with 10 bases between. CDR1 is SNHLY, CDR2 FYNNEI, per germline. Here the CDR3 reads CASSPGLPYNEQFF. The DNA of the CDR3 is TGTGCCAGCAGTCCAGGGCTTCCCTACAATGAGCAGTTCTTC.

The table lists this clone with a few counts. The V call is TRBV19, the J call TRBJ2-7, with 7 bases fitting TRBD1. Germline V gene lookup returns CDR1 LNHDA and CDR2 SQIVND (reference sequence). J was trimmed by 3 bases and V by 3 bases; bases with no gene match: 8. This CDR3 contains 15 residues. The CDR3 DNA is TGTGCCAGTAGTATGGTCGGACAGGCTAACTACGAGCAGTACTTC. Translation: CASSMVGQANYEQYF.

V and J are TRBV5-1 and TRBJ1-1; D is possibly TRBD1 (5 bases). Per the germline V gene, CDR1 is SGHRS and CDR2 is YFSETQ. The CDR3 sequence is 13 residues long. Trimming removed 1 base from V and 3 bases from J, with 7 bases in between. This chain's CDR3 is CASSLIRDTEAFF. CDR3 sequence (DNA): TGCGCCAGCAGCTTGATCAGGGACACTGAAGCTTTCTTT.

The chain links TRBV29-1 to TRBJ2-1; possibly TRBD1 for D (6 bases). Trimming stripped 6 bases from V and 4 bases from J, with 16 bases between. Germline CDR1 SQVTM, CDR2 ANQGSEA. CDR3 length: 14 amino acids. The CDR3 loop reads CSVRDRRRYNEQFF. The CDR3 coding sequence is TGCAGCGTGAGAGACAGGCGGAGGTACAATGAGCAGTTCTTC.

The CDR3 spells CASSLSRVYSNEQFF. The CDR3 nucleotides are TGTGCCAGCAGCTTATCCCGGGTCTATTCCAATGAGCAGTTCTTC. The V gene is TRBV7-8, the J gene TRBJ2-1; D not resolved. The germline CDR1 and CDR2 sequences are SGHVS and FQNEAQ. The V end lost 2 bases, the J end lost 6 bases, and 14 bases lay between the germline ends. CDR3 size: 15 residues.

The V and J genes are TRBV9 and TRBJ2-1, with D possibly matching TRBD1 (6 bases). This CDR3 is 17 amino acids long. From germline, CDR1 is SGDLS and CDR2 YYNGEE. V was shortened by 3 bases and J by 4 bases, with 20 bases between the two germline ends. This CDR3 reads CASSASHPGQKYNEQFF. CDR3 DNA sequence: TGTGCCAGCAGCGCCTCTCATCCGGGACAAAAATACAATGAGCAGTTCTTC. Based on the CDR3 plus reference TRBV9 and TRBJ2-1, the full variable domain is DSGVTQTPKHLITATGQRVTLRCSPRSGDLSVYWYQQSLDQGLQFLIQYYNGEERAKGNILERFSAQQFPDLHSELNLSSLELGDSALYFCASSASHPGQKYNEQFFGPGTRLTVL.

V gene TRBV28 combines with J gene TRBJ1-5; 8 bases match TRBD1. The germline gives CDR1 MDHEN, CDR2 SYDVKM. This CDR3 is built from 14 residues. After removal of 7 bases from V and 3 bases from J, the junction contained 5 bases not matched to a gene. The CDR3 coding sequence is TGTGCCAGCACGGACAGGGTCGTCAATCAGCCCCAGCATTTT. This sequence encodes CASTDRVVNQPQHF. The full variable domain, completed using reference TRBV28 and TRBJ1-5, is DVKVTQSSRYLVKRTGEKVFLECVQDMDHENMFWYRQDPGLGLRLIYFSYDVKMKEKGDIPEGYSVSREKKERFSLILESASTNQTSMYLCASTDRVVNQPQHFGDGTRLSIL.

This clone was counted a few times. The CDR3 here is CASTGGIYEQYF. As DNA, the CDR3 is TGTGCCAGCACAGGGGGCATCTACGAGCAGTACTTC. J is TRBJ2-7 and V is TRBV2; 8 bases agree with TRBD1. The CDR3 runs 12 residues. Germline lookup yields CDR1 SNHLY and CDR2 FYNNEI. J lost 3 bases, V lost 7 bases, and 2 bases had no gene match.

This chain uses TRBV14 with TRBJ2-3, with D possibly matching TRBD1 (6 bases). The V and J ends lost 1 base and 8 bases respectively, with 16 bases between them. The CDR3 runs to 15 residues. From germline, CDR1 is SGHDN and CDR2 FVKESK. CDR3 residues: CASSQAAGEGGTQYF. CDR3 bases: TGTGCCAGCAGCCAAGCCGCAGGGGAAGGGGGTACGCAGTATTTT.

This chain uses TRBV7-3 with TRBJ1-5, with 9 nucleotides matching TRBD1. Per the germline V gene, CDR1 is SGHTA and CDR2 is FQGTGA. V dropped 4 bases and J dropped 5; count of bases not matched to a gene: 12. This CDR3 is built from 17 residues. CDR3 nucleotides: TGTGCCAGCAGCTCCTCCCGGACAGGGGTGTCCGATCAGCCCCAGCATTTT. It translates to CASSSSRTGVSDQPQHF.

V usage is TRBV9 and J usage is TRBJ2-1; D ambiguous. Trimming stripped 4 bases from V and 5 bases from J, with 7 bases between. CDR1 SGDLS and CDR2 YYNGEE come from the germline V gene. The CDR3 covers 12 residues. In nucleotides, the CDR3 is TGTGCCAGCAGCCCCCTTGACAATGAGCAGTTCTTC. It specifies CASSPLDNEQFF.

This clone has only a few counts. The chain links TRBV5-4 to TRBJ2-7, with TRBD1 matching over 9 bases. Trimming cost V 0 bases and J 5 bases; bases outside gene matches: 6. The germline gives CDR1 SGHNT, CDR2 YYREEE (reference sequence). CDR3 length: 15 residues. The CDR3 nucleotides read TGTGCCAGCAGCTTGGACAGGGGGCGGGTTGACGAGCAGTACTTC. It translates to CASSLDRGRVDEQYF.

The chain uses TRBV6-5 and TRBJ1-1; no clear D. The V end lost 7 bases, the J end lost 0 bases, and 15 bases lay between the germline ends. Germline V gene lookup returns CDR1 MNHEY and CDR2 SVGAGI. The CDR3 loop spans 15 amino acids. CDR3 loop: CASTVTHRMNTEAFF. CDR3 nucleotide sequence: TGTGCCAGCACGGTTACCCATCGTATGAACACTGAAGCTTTCTTT.